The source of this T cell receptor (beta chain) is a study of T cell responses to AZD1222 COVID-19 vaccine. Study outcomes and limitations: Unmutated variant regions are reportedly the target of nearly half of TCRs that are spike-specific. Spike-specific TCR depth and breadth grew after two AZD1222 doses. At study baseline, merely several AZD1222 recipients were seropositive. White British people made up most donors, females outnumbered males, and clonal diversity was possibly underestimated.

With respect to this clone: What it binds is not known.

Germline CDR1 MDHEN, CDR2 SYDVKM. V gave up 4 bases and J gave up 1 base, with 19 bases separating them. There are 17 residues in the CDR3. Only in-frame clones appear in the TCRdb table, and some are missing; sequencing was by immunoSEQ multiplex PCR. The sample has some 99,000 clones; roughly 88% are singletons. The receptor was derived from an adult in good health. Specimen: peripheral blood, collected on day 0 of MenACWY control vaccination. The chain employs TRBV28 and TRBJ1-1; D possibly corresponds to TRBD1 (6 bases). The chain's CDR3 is CASSSITWGGRNTEAFF. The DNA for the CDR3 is TGTGCCAGCAGTTCCATTACTTGGGGGGGGCGGAACACTGAAGCTTTCTTT.